The 4 T cell receptor beta chains given below trace back to one sample, sequenced in a study of PD-L1 blockade in urothelial cancer. TCRdb keeps only in-frame clones here, not all; method: immunoSEQ multiplex PCR. The table lists 38,000 or so clones, over 70% of them singletons. This specimen consisted of PBMCs, obtained around atezolizumab (anti-PD-L1) treatment. The receptor source for this set is a man aged 60 to 75 with urothelial cancer.

The V and J genes are TRBV6-6 and TRBJ1-4; D not resolved. The V and J ends lost 6 bases and 8 bases respectively, with 7 bases between them. CDR1 and CDR2 from the germline V gene are MNHNY and SVGAGI (reference sequence). The CDR3 contains 11 residues. The CDR3 sequence: CASRSREKLFF. Here the CDR3 DNA reads TGTGCCAGCAGATCCCGGGAAAAACTGTTTTTT.

The chain carries TRBV30 and TRBJ1-2; D may be TRBD1 (5 bases). V was pared by 4 bases and J by 4 bases, with 7 bases between. Germline values: CDR1 GTSNPN, CDR2 SVGIG (reference sequence). There are 11 residues in the CDR3. As DNA, the CDR3 is TGTGCCTGGACCGACAGCTATGGCTACACCTTC. Its protein product is CAWTDSYGYTF.

A few counts support this clone. The chain's CDR3 is CASSASPGTENQPQHF. CDR3 DNA: TGTGCCAGCAGCGCCTCCCCCGGGACTGAAAATCAGCCCCAGCATTTT. This chain uses TRBV5-5 with TRBJ1-5, with TRBD1 as a possible D gene (5 bases). Germline CDR1 SGHKS, CDR2 YYEKEE (reference sequence). The CDR3 is 16 amino acids. V was trimmed by 4 bases and J by 4 bases, leaving 18 bases between them.

The chain couples TRBV11-2 to TRBJ1-1; 8 positions agree with TRBD1. This CDR3 has 12 amino acids. The V gene end was trimmed by 3 bases and the J gene end by 11 bases; junction bases not matched to a gene: 5. Per the germline V gene, CDR1 is SGHAT and CDR2 is FQNNGV. DNA of the CDR3: TGTGCCAGCAGCTTCACAGGGGGTCGGGCTTTCTTT. Its translation is CASSFTGGRAFF.